This T cell receptor beta chain is from a study of cytomegalovirus exposure and HLA in healthy donors. Findings and caveats of the study: The analysis excluded some indistinguishable V segments, including TRBV6-2 and TRBV6-3.

The germline CDR1 and CDR2 sequences are SGHRS and YFSETQ. Unmatched junction bases numbered 6, after V lost 4 bases and J lost 3 bases. This CDR3 has 14 residues. On this clone: Its antigen remains unknown.

PCR employed 60 Vbeta and 13 Jbeta primers. Method: immunoSEQ multiplex PCR; TCRdb's copy keeps in-frame clones and lacks some. This table has over 150,000 clones, roughly 80% appearing once. The gene calls are TRBV5-1 and TRBJ2-7; 8 bases fit TRBD1. Specimen: PBMCs. The TCR sequence derives from a man aged 25-45 years in good health and CMV-seropositive. The CDR3: CASSPDGTGYEQYF. DNA for the CDR3: TGCGCCAGCAGCCCGGACGGGACAGGCTACGAGCAGTACTTC.